The T cell receptor beta chain under discussion was sequenced for a study of T cells after yellow fever vaccination. Study observations and caveats: Among primary-vaccination clones, most reappeared after the booster, at 95% to 96% for CD4 and around 90% for CD8.

In regard to this clonotype: Its antigen is still unknown.

V was pared by 6 bases and J by 3 bases, with 14 bases between. The CDR3 spans 14 residues. TCRdb reprocessed the 5' RACE reads with MiXCR, giving one entry per CDR3 protein. The sample records over 150,000 distinct CDR3 sequences, approximately 6% being singletons. J is TRBJ1-1 and V is TRBV12-3 or TRBV12-4; D unresolved. The receptor's source is a man aged 18 to 30 who received the YFV17D yellow fever vaccine. Material: CD4+ T cells sorted from PBMCs, obtained on the day of the first yellow fever vaccination. In nucleotides, the CDR3 is TGTGCCAGCAGCTTCACCATCGGCGACACTGAAGCTTTCTTT. This encodes CASSFTIGDTEAFF.